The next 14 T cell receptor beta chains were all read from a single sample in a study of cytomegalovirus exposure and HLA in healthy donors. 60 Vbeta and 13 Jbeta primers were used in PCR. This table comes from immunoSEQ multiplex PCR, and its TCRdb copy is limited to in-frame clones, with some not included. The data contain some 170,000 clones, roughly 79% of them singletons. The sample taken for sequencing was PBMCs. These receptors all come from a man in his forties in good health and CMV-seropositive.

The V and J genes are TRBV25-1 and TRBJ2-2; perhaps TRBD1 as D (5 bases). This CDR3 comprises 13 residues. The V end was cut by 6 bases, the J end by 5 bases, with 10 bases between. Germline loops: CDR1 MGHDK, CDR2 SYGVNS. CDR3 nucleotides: TGTGCCAGCAGGCAGGGTGGAACCGGGGAGCTGTTTTTT. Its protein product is CASRQGGTGELFF.

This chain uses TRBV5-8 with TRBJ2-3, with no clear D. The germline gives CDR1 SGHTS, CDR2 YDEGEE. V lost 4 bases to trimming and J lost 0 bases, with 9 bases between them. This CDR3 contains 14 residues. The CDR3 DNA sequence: TGTGCCAGCAGCCCGACTGGAAGCACAGATACGCAGTATTTT. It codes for CASSPTGSTDTQYF.

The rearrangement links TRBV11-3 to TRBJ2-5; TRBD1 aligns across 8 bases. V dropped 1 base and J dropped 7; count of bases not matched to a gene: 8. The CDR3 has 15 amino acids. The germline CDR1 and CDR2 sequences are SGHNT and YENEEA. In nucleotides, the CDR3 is TGTGCCAGCAGCTTAGTCAGGGGGCAGAAGGGGACCCAGTACTTC. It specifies CASSLVRGQKGTQYF.

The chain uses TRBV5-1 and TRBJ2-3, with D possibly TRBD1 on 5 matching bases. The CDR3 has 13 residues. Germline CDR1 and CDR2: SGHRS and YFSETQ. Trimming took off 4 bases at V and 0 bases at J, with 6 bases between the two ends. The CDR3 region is CASSHRSTDTQYF. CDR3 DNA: TGCGCCAGCAGCCACAGGAGCACAGATACGCAGTATTTT.

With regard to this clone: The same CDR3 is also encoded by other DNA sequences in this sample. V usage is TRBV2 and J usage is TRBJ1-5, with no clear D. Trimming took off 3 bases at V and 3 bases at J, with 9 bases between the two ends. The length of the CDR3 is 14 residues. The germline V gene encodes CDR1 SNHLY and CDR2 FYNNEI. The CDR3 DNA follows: TGTGCCAGCAGTGACCGGGGTTACAATCAGCCCCAGCATTTT. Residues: CASSDRGYNQPQHF.

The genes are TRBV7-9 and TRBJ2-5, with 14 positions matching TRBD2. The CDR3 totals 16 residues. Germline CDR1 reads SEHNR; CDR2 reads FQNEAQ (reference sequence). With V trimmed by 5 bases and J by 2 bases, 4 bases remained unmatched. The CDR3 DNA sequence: TGTGCCAGCAGCGTCGGACTAGCGGGAGGACAAGAGACCCAGTACTTC. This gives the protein CASSVGLAGGQETQYF.

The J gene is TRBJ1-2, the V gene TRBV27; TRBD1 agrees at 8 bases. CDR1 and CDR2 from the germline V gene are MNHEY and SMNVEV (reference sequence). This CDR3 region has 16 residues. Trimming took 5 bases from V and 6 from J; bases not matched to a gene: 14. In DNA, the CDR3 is TGTGCCAGCAGTCCGTTCGAAAGGACAGGGCGTGATGGCTACACCTTC. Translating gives CASSPFERTGRDGYTF.

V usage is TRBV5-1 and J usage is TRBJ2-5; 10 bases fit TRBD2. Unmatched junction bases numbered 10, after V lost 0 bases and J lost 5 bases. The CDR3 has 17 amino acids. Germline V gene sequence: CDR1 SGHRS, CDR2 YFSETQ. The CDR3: CASSLVASGSGGETQYF. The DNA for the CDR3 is TGCGCCAGCAGCTTGGTGGCTAGCGGGAGTGGCGGGGAGACCCAGTACTTC.

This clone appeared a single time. For the CDR3, the DNA is TGTGCCAGCAGCCAGGGGACGGGGAACACTGAAGCTTTCTTT. Translation gives CASSQGTGNTEAFF. The chain is built from TRBV7-3 and TRBJ1-1, with D possibly being TRBD1 (6 bases). V was trimmed by 5 bases and J by 1 base, leaving 11 bases between them. This CDR3 has 14 residues. The V gene's germline CDR1 is SGHTA and CDR2 FQGTGA.

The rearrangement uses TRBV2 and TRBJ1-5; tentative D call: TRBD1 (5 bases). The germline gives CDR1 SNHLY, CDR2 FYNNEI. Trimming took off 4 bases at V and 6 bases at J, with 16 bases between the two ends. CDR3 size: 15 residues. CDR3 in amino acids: CASSGQGQVGQPQHF. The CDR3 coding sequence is TGTGCCAGCAGTGGGCAGGGTCAGGTCGGTCAGCCCCAGCATTTT.

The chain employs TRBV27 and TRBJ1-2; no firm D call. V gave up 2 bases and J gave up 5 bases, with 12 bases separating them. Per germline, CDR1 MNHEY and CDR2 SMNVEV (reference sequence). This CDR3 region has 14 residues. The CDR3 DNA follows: TGTGCCAGCAGTTTAAATGCCTACGTATATGGCTACACCTTC. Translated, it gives CASSLNAYVYGYTF.

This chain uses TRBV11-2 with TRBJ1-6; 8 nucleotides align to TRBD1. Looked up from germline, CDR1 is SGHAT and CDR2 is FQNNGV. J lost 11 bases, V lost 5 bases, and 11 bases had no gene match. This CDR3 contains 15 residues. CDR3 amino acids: CASSAGQGVWPPLHF. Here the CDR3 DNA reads TGTGCCAGCAGCGCCGGACAGGGAGTTTGGCCACCCCTCCACTTT.

CDR3 DNA: TGTGCCATCAGTGAGTCGTGGACAGGGTCTGGAAACACCATATATTTT. Translation gives CAISESWTGSGNTIYF. This chain uses TRBV10-3 with TRBJ1-3; 8 bases line up with TRBD1. The V gene end was trimmed by 0 bases and the J gene end by 1 base; junction bases not matched to a gene: 2. Germline assignment: CDR1 ENHRY and CDR2 SYGVKD. The CDR3 has 16 residues.

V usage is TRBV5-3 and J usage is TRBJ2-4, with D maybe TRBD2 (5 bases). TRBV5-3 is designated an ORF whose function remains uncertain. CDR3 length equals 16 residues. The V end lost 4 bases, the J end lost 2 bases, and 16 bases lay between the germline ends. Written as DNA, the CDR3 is TGTGCCAGAAGCCGGGGAAGGACCCCTACCAAAAACATTCAGTACTTC. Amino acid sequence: CARSRGRTPTKNIQYF.